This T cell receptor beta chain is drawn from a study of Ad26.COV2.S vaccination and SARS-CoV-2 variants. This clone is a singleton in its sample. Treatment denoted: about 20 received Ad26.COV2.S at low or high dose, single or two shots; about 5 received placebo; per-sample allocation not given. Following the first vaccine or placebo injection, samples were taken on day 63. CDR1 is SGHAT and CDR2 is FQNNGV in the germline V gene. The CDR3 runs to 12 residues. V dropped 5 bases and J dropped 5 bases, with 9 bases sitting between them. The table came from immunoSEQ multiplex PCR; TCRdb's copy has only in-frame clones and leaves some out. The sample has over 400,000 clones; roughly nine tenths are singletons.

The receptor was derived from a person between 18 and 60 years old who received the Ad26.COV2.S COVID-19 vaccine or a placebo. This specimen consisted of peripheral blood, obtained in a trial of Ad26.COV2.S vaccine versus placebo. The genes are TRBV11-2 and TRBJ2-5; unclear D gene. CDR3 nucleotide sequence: TGTGCCAGCAGCGCGGTCAGGGAGACCCAGTACTTC. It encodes CASSAVRETQYF.